This T cell receptor beta chain was obtained from a study of control samples from healthy donors and cancer patients. CDR3 length: 15 amino acids. Germline V gene sequence: CDR1 SGHAT, CDR2 FQNNGV. Trimming cost V 4 bases and J 4 bases, with 16 bases left between them. TCRdb's copy holds only in-frame clones and misses some; the assay was immunoSEQ multiplex PCR. The table lists about 60,000 clones, about nine tenths of them singletons. This chain connects TRBV11-2 to TRBJ1-2; a possible D gene is TRBD1 (6 bases). The specimen was PBMCs. The sequence came from a woman aged 45 to 65 with colorectal cancer. CDR3 residues: CASSSDRMVGYGYTF. CDR3 nucleotides: TGTGCCAGCAGCTCGGACAGAATGGTAGGCTATGGCTACACCTTC. The full variable domain, completed using reference TRBV11-2 and TRBJ1-2, is EAGVAQSPRYKIIEKRQSVAFWCNPISGHATLYWYQQILGQGPKLLIQFQNNGVVDDSQLPKDRFSAERLKGVDSTLKIQPAKLEDSAVYLCASSSDRMVGYGYTFGSGTRLTVV.